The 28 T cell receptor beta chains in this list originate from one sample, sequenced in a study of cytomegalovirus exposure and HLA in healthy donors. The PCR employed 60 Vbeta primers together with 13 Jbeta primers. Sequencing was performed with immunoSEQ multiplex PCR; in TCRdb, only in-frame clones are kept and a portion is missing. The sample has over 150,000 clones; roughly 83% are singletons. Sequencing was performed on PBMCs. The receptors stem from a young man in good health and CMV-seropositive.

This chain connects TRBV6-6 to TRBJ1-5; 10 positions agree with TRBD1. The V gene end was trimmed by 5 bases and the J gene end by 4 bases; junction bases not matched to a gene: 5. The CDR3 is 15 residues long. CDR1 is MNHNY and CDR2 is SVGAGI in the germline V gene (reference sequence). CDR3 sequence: CASSPPGQGNQPQHF. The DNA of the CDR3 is TGTGCCAGCAGTCCCCCGGGACAGGGGAATCAGCCCCAGCATTTT.

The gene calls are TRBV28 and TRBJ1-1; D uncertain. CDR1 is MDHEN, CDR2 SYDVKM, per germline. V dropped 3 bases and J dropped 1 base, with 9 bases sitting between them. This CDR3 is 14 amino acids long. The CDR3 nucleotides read TGTGCCAGCAGTTTTTTGCTGCGGAACACTGAAGCTTTCTTT. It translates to CASSFLLRNTEAFF.

CDR3 protein: CASSATGTEMGTGANVLTF. DNA of the CDR3: TGTGCCAGCAGCGCAACCGGGACAGAAATGGGAACTGGGGCCAACGTCCTGACTTTC. The genes are TRBV9 and TRBJ2-6, with 7 bases aligning to TRBD1. In germline, CDR1 is SGDLS, CDR2 YYNGEE. V lost 3 bases, J lost 2 bases, and 14 bases stayed unmatched. The CDR3 covers 19 residues.

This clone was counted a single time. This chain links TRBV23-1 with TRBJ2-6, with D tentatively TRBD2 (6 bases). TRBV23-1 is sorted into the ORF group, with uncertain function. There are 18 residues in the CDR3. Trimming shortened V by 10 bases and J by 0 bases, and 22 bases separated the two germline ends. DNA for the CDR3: TGCGCCACCCTAATCACAGGACTACCAGCCTCTGGGGCCAACGTCCTGACTTTC. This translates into CATLITGLPASGANVLTF.

The CDR3 spells CASSLVGAARLGDQPQHF. The CDR3 DNA reads TGTGCCAGCAGCTTAGTGGGGGCGGCCAGGTTAGGCGATCAGCCCCAGCATTTT. The chain has TRBV7-9 and TRBJ1-5, with D possibly TRBD1 on 6 matching bases. The CDR3 consists of 18 residues. Germline V gives CDR1 SEHNR, CDR2 FQNEAQ (reference sequence). The V and J ends lost 1 base and 5 bases respectively, with 21 bases between them.

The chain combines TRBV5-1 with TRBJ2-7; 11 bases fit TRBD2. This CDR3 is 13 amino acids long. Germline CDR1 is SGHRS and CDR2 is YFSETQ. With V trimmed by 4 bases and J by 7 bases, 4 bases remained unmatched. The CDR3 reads CASSARLAGEQYF. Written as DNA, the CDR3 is TGCGCCAGCAGCGCCAGACTAGCGGGAGAGCAGTACTTC.

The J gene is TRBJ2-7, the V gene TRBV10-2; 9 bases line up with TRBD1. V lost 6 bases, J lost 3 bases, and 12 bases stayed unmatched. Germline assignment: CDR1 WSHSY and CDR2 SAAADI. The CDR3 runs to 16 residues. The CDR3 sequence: CASRQGANREGYEQYF. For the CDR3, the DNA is TGCGCCAGCAGACAGGGGGCAAACAGGGAGGGCTACGAGCAGTACTTC.

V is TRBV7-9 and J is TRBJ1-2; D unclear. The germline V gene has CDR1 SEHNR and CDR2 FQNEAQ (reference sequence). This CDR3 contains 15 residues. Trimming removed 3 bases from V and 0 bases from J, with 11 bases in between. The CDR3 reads CASSFFQTSNYGYTF. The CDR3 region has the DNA TGTGCCAGCAGCTTCTTCCAGACTTCTAACTATGGCTACACCTTC.

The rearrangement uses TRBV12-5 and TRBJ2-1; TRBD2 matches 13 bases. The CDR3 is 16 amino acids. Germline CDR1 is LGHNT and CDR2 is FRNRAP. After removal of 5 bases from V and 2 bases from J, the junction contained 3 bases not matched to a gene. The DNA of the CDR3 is TGTGCTAGTGGTCGGACTAGCGGGAGTGCCTACAATGAGCAGTTCTTC. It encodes CASGRTSGSAYNEQFF.

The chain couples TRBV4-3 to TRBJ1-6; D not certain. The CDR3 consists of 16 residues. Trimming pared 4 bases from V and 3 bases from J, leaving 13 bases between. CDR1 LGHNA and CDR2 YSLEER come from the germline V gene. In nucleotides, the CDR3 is TGCGCCAGCAGCCCAAACGTACAGCACTATAATTCACCCCTCCACTTT. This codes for CASSPNVQHYNSPLHF.

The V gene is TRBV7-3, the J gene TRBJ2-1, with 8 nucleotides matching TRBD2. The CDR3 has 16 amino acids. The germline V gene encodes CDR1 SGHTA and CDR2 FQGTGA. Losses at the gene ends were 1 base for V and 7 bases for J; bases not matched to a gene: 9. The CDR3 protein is CASSLIRTSNRNEQFF. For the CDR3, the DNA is TGTGCCAGCAGCTTAATTCGGACTAGCAATAGGAATGAGCAGTTCTTC.

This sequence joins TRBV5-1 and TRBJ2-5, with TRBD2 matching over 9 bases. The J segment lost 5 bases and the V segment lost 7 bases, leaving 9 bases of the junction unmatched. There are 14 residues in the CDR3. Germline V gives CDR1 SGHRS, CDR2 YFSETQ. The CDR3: CASGPGTSRETQYF. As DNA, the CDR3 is TGCGCCAGCGGCCCCGGGACTAGCCGGGAGACCCAGTACTTC.

The CDR3 DNA reads TGTGCCAGCAGCGTAGGACAGGGGTACACTGAAGCTTTCTTT. This sequence encodes CASSVGQGYTEAFF. The chain recombines TRBV9 with TRBJ1-1, with 8 bases matching TRBD1. The CDR3 is made up of 14 amino acids. V lost 0 bases, J lost 3 bases, and 1 base stayed unmatched. Germline CDR1 and CDR2: SGDLS and YYNGEE.

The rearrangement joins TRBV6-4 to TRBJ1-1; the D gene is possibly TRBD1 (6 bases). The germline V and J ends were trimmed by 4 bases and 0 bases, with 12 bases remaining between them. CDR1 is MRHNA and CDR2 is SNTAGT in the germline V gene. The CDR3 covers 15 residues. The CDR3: CASSANPGVNTEAFF. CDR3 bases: TGTGCCAGCAGTGCAAATCCAGGGGTGAACACTGAAGCTTTCTTT.

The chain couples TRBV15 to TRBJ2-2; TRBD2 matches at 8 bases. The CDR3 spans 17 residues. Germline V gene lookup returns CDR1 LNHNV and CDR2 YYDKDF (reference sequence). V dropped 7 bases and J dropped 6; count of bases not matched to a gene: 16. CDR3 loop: CATTGVQAGGSPGELFF. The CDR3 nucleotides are TGTGCCACCACAGGAGTTCAGGCGGGAGGTTCTCCCGGGGAGCTGTTTTTT.

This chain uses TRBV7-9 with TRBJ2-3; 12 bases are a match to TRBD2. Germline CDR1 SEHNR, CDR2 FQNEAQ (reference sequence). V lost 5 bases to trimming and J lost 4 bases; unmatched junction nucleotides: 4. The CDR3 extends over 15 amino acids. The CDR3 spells CASSPGTSGSDTQYF. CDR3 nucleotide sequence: TGTGCCAGCAGCCCCGGGACTAGCGGGTCAGATACGCAGTATTTT.

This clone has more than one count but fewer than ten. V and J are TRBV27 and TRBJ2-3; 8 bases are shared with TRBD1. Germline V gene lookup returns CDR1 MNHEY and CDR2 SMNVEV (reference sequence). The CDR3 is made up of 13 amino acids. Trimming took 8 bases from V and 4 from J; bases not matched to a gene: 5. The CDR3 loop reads CASSSGGPDTQYF. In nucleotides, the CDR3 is TGTGCCAGCTCCTCAGGGGGCCCAGATACGCAGTATTTT.

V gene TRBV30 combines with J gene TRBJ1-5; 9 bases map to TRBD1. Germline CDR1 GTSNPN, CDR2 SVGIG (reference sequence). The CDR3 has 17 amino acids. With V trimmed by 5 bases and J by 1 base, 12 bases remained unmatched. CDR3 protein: CAWGVGTGSRSNQPQHF. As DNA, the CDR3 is TGTGCCTGGGGGGTTGGGACAGGGAGTAGGAGCAATCAGCCCCAGCATTTT.

This CDR3 reads CASSFRTGGDEQYF. CDR3 bases: TGCGCCAGCAGCTTTAGGACAGGGGGCGACGAGCAGTACTTC. This chain links TRBV5-1 with TRBJ2-7, with 11 bases that match TRBD1. V shed 2 bases, J shed 5 bases, and the junction held 3 bases outside the gene matches. This CDR3 is built from 14 residues. Germline V lookup: CDR1 SGHRS, CDR2 YFSETQ.

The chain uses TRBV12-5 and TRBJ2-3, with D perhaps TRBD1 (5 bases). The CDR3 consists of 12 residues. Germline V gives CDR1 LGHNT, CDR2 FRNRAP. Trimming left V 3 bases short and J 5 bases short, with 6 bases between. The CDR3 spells CASGLGVDTQYF. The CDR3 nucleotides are TGTGCTAGTGGTTTAGGGGTAGATACGCAGTATTTT.

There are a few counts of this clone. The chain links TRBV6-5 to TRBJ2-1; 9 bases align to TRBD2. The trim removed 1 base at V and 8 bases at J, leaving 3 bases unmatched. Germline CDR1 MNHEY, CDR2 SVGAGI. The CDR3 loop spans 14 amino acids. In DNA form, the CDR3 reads TGTGCCAGCAGTTACTTGGGACTAGCCGATGAGCAGTTCTTC. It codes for CASSYLGLADEQFF.

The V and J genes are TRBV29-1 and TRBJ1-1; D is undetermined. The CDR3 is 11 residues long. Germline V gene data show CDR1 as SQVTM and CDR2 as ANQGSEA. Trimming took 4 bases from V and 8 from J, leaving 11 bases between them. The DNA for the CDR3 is TGCAGCGTTGGGCCTCCCACAGAAGCTTTCTTT. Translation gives CSVGPPTEAFF.

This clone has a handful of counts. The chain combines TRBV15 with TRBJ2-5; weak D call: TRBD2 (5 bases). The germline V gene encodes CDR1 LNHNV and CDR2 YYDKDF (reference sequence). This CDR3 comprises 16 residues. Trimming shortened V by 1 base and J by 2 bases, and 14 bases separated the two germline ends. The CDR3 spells CATSRAPNRGQETQYF. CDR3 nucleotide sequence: TGTGCCACCAGCAGAGCGCCCAACCGAGGGCAAGAGACCCAGTACTTC.

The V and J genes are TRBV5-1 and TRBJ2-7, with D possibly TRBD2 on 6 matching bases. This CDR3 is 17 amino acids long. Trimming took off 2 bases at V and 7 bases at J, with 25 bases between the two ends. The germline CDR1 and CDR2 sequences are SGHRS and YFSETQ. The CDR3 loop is CASSFSGGQGGVREQYF. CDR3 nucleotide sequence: TGCGCCAGCAGCTTCAGTGGCGGCCAAGGAGGGGTACGGGAGCAGTACTTC.

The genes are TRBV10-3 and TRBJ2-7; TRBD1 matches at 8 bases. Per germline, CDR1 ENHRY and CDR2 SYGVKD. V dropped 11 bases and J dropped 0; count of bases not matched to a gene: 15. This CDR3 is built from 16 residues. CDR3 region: CAAQNPGQGSSYEQYF. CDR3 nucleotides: TGTGCCGCCCAGAATCCTGGACAGGGAAGCTCCTACGAGCAGTACTTC.

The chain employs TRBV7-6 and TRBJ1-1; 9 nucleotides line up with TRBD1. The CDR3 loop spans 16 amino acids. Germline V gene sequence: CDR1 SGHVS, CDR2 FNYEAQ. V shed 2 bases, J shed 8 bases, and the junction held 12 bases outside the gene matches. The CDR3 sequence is CASSLTQGAASSEAFF. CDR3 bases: TGTGCCAGCAGCTTAACACAGGGGGCAGCCAGTAGCGAAGCTTTCTTT.

CDR3 DNA sequence: TGTGCCAGCAGTTTCCCAGGGGGCGTCGAGACCCAGTACTTC. It codes for CASSFPGGVETQYF. V usage is TRBV28 and J usage is TRBJ2-5; 8 bases fit TRBD1. V lost 3 bases to trimming and J lost 5 bases; unmatched junction nucleotides: 5. The CDR3 totals 14 residues. CDR1 and CDR2 (germline): MDHEN, SYDVKM.

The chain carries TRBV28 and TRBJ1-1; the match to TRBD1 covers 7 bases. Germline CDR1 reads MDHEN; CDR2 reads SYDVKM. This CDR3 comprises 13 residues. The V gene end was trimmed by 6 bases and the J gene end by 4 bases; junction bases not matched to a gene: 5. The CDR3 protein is CASSRGQATEAFF. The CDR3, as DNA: TGTGCCAGCAGCCGAGGACAGGCCACTGAAGCTTTCTTT.